The 10 T cell receptor beta chains reported below all come from one sample, sequenced in a study of T cell clonotyping in hematopoietic cell transplantation. The data were produced by immunoSEQ multiplex PCR, yet TCRdb's version contains in-frame clones alone and is incomplete. This sample yields 11,000 or so clones, of which roughly 90% are seen a single time; 13% belongs to the top ten. Noted time point: recipient sample about 28 days before transplant, after cytoreduction. The sample was peripheral blood mononuclear cells, taken before stem cell transplant. These receptors came from a woman between 40 and 50 years old with acute myeloid leukemia. Some clones in this sample may be carry-over from other donors' samples.

J is TRBJ2-5 and V is TRBV5-1; no reliable D call. Germline CDR1 and CDR2: SGHRS and YFSETQ. V was cut by 4 bases and J by 2 bases, with 9 bases left in between. The CDR3 totals 13 residues. The CDR3 loop is CASSPGTQETQYF. In DNA, the CDR3 is TGCGCCAGCAGCCCCGGAACACAAGAGACCCAGTACTTC. The full variable domain, its missing parts supplied by reference TRBV5-1 and TRBJ2-5, is KAGVTQTPRYLIKTRGQQVTLSCSPISGHRSVSWYQQTPGQGLQFLFEYFSETQRNKGNFPGRFSGRQFSNSRSEMNVSTLELGDSALYLCASSPGTQETQYFGPGTRLLVL.

V is TRBV7-3 and J is TRBJ2-2; no reliable D call. CDR1 and CDR2 from the germline V gene are SGHTA and FQGTGA. The CDR3 is 15 amino acids. Trimming removed 3 bases from V and 0 bases from J, with 8 bases in between. The CDR3 nucleotides are TGTGCCAGCAGCTTGGGGTGGGCGAACACCGGGGAGCTGTTTTTT. It yields the protein CASSLGWANTGELFF. Full variable domain (remainder filled in from reference TRBV7-3 and TRBJ2-2): GAGVSQTPSNKVTEKGKYVELRCDPISGHTALYWYRQSLGQGPEFLIYFQGTGAADDSGLPNDRFFAVRPEGSVSTLKIQRTERGDSAVYLCASSLGWANTGELFFGEGSRLTVL.

This chain joins TRBV5-6 and TRBJ1-5, with 9 bases lining up with TRBD1. V lost 2 bases, J lost 5 bases, and 2 bases stayed unmatched. CDR3 length: 14 amino acids. The germline V gene encodes CDR1 SGHDT and CDR2 YYEEEE. The CDR3 region is CASSFTGGDQPQHF. CDR3 coding DNA: TGTGCCAGCAGCTTTACAGGGGGCGATCAGCCCCAGCATTTT.

This clone has just one count. This chain connects TRBV21-1 to TRBJ1-1; TRBD1, the table's D call, was not compared with the DNA. TRBV21-1 is deemed a pseudogene. The CDR3 consists of 19 residues. CDR3 sequence reads: CASSKGQGALPMKNTEAFF. Here the CDR3 DNA reads TGTGCCAGCAGCAAGGGGCAGGGGGCGCTTCCCATGAAGAACACTGAAGCTTTCTTT.

The rearrangement links TRBV2 to TRBJ1-2; a possible D gene is TRBD1 (6 bases). Deletions cut 3 bases from V and 8 bases from J, with 13 bases between. Germline values: CDR1 SNHLY, CDR2 FYNNEI. The CDR3 runs 13 residues. The DNA of the CDR3 is TGTGCCAGCAGTGAGGTTGGGGGGGGCGGCTACACCTTC. This encodes CASSEVGGGGYTF.

The CDR3 bases are TGTGCCAGCAGTGACCGGACTAGCGGGAGGATTGTCACCGGGGAGCTGTTTTTT. Amino acids: CASSDRTSGRIVTGELFF. The gene calls are TRBV25-1 and TRBJ2-2; TRBD2 matches at 14 bases. J gave up 4 bases and V 3 bases, and 7 bases lay outside the gene matches. CDR1 is MGHDK, CDR2 SYGVNS, per germline. The length of the CDR3 is 18 residues.

This clone was observed once. DNA for the CDR3: TGCGCCAGCAGCCCCTATGGGACAGTCCTTAATGAAAAACTGTTTTTT. Translating gives CASSPYGTVLNEKLFF. This chain uses TRBV5-1 with TRBJ1-4; 7 nucleotides line up with TRBD1. J lost 4 bases, V lost 4 bases, and 10 bases had no gene match. There are 16 residues in the CDR3. The germline gives CDR1 SGHRS, CDR2 YFSETQ.

V usage is TRBV7-9 and J usage is TRBJ2-3, with TRBD2 as a possible D gene (6 bases). Germline values: CDR1 SEHNR, CDR2 FQNEAQ (reference sequence). The CDR3 runs to 15 residues. V was pared by 5 bases and J by 3 bases, with 15 bases between. CDR3 DNA sequence: TGTGCCAGCAGCCCGGGGGTTGCGGGAACAGATACGCAGTATTTT. As protein: CASSPGVAGTDTQYF. Drawing the rest from reference TRBV7-9 and TRBJ2-3, the complete variable domain is DTGVSQNPRHKITKRGQNVTFRCDPISEHNRLYWYRQTLGQGPEFLTYFQNEAQLEKSRLLSDRFSAERPKGSFSTLEIQRTEQGDSAMYLCASSPGVAGTDTQYFGPGTRLTVL.

This rearrangement joins TRBV5-8 to TRBJ2-3; TRBD2 agrees at 13 bases. The J segment lost 4 bases and the V segment lost 0 bases, leaving 2 bases of the junction unmatched. CDR1 and CDR2 (germline): SGHTS, YDEGEE. The CDR3 has 16 amino acids. The DNA of the CDR3 is TGTGCCAGCAGCTTGGGACTAGCGGGAGGTGCAGATACGCAGTATTTT. Its protein product is CASSLGLAGGADTQYF.

This rearrangement joins TRBV14 to TRBJ1-2, with TRBD1 matching over 8 bases. V lost 4 bases, J lost 3 bases, and 7 bases stayed unmatched. This CDR3 contains 15 residues. Germline loops: CDR1 SGHDN, CDR2 FVKESK. DNA of the CDR3: TGTGCCAGCAGCCCCCAGGACAGGGTATACTATGGCTACACCTTC. Amino acids: CASSPQDRVYYGYTF.